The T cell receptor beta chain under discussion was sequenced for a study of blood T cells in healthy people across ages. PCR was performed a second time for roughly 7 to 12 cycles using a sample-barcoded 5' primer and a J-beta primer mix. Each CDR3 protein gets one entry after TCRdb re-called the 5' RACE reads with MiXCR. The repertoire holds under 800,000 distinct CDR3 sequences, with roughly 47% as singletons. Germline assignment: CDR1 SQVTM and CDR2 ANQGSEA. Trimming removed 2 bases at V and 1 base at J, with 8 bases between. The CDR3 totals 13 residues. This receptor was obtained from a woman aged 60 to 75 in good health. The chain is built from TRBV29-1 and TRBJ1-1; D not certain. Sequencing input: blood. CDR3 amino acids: CSVEPPWNTEAFF. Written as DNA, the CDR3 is TGCAGCGTTGAACCACCGTGGAACACTGAAGCTTTCTTT. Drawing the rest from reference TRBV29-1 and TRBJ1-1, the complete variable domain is SAVISQKPSRDICQRGTSLTIQCQVDSQVTMMFWYRQQPGQSLTLIATANQGSEATYESGFVIDKFPISRPNLTFSTLTVSNMSPEDSSIYLCSVEPPWNTEAFFGQGTRLTVV.